This entry lists 7 T cell receptor beta chains sequenced from one sample in a study of shared clonotypes between healthy human individuals. Clones were sequenced by immunoSEQ multiplex PCR, and TCRdb holds only the in-frame ones, with some missing. The sample lists fewer than 600,000 clones; roughly 78% were seen once. The sequencing sample was made of PBMCs. The source is a woman between 35 and 50 years old in good health. Some clones in this sample may be carry-over from other donors' samples.

CDR3 in DNA: TGTGCCAGCAGCATATCGGGCCACACTGAAGCTTTCTTT. Its translation is CASSISGHTEAFF. The V gene is TRBV7-3, the J gene TRBJ1-1; D remains unclear. Germline V gene sequence: CDR1 SGHTA, CDR2 FQGTGA. This CDR3 has 13 residues. V shed 5 bases and J shed 3 bases, with 10 bases lying between them.

This chain links TRBV28 with TRBJ2-7; perhaps TRBD1 as D (6 bases). This CDR3 contains 14 residues. Germline CDR1 MDHEN, CDR2 SYDVKM. The germline V and J ends were trimmed by 7 bases and 2 bases, with 15 bases remaining between them. The CDR3 nucleotides are TGTGCCAGCACCATCCTGGGGGCTGCCTACGAGCAGTACTTC. As protein: CASTILGAAYEQYF.

The CDR3 reads CASSPPPAGVTGELFF. The DNA for the CDR3 is TGCGCCAGCAGCCCCCCCCCAGCGGGAGTCACCGGGGAGCTGTTTTTT. The chain couples TRBV4-3 to TRBJ2-2, with 8 bases that match TRBD2. Germline values: CDR1 LGHNA, CDR2 YSLEER. With V trimmed by 4 bases and J by 4 bases, 8 bases remained unmatched. The CDR3 runs 16 residues.

The V call is TRBV4-1, the J call TRBJ2-7; tentative D call: TRBD2 (6 bases). V dropped 0 bases and J dropped 2 bases, with 11 bases sitting between them. The CDR3 has 15 amino acids. The germline V gene encodes CDR1 MGHRA and CDR2 YSYEKL. The CDR3 protein is CASSQDGTGAYEQYF. The DNA for the CDR3 is TGCGCCAGCAGCCAAGATGGGACTGGAGCCTACGAGCAGTACTTC.

The chain recombines TRBV19 with TRBJ2-6; TRBD2 might be the D (6 bases). CDR3 size: 17 residues. V was cut by 5 bases and J by 0 bases, with 14 bases left in between. Germline CDR1 reads LNHDA; CDR2 reads SQIVND (reference sequence). CDR3 in DNA: TGTGCCAGTAGTGGGGGAGGTTCAGGCTCTGGGGCCAACGTCCTGACTTTC. Translating gives CASSGGGSGSGANVLTF.

CDR3 amino acids: CASSVALRTGNTIYF. CDR3 in DNA: TGTGCCAGCAGCGTAGCCCTCCGAACTGGAAACACCATATATTTT. This chain uses TRBV11-2 with TRBJ1-3, with D unclear. Looked up from germline, CDR1 is SGHAT and CDR2 is FQNNGV. Trimming took 5 bases from V and 2 from J, leaving 13 bases between them. The CDR3 covers 15 residues.

This sequence joins TRBV12-5 and TRBJ2-7; D possibly corresponds to TRBD2 (6 bases). From germline, CDR1 is LGHNT and CDR2 FRNRAP. Between the trimmed V and J ends, which lost 0 bases and 5 bases, there was a span of 26 bases. This CDR3 has 19 residues. CDR3: CASGLVADFRRVGFNEQYF. As DNA, the CDR3 is TGTGCTAGTGGTTTGGTTGCGGATTTTCGGAGGGTGGGTTTTAACGAGCAGTACTTC.